The 24 T cell receptor beta chains below come from one sample, sequenced in a study of early T cells in non-severe SARS-CoV-2 infection. Each CDR3 protein gets one entry after TCRdb re-called the 5' RACE reads with MiXCR. The sample lists more than 15,000 distinct CDR3 sequences, around 6.1% seen once, with roughly 6.8% in the top ten. The sequences come from whole blood, collected at baseline. Receptor source: an adult who was a healthcare worker with PCR-confirmed SARS-CoV-2 infection or an uninfected control (not recorded which).

This clonotype has a count of ten or more. The V call is TRBV29-1, the J call TRBJ2-1; maybe TRBD2 (5 bases). CDR1 is SQVTM and CDR2 is ANQGSEA in the germline V gene. This CDR3 is built from 13 residues. Trimming took off 4 bases at V and 7 bases at J, with 14 bases between the two ends. The CDR3 bases are TGCAGCGTTGCGAGGCAACGGGGAAATGAGCAGTTCTTC. It encodes CSVARQRGNEQFF.

In its sample, this clonotype was seen many times. The chain is built from TRBV11-2 and TRBJ2-2, with D maybe TRBD1 (5 bases). This CDR3 has 16 residues. Germline CDR1 SGHAT, CDR2 FQNNGV. V was clipped by 0 bases and J by 0 bases, with 8 bases between them. For the CDR3, the DNA is TGTGCCAGCAGCTTAGAGGGGCTACCGAACACCGGGGAGCTGTTTTTT. It translates to CASSLEGLPNTGELFF.

In the case of this clonotype: The junction and the germline gene differ at one end; a read error may be behind it. The chain uses TRBV29-1 and TRBJ2-7; TRBD1 is a possible D gene (5 bases). Germline V CDR1 and CDR2: SQVTM, ANQGSEA. This CDR3 contains 12 residues. The CDR3 here is CSLLTVNYEQNF. DNA of the CDR3: TGCAGCTTACTGACAGTGAACTACGAGCAGAACTTC.

This clonotype was observed at least ten times. The CDR3 coding sequence is TGTGCCAGCAGCCTTGACGGCAACTATGGCTACACCTTC. Encoded protein: CASSLDGNYGYTF. The chain carries TRBV7-8 and TRBJ1-2, with D unclear. CDR1 SGHVS and CDR2 FQNEAQ come from the germline V gene. CDR3 size: 13 residues. The V end was cut by 5 bases, the J end by 2 bases, with 9 bases between.

The V call is TRBV5-5, the J call TRBJ2-3; D ambiguous. This CDR3 spans 12 amino acids. Per the germline V gene, CDR1 is SGHKS and CDR2 is YYEKEE (reference sequence). The ends were cut back, 0 bases at V and 5 bases at J, with 4 bases in the middle. The CDR3 here is CASSLVIDTQYF. The CDR3 nucleotides are TGTGCCAGCAGCTTGGTCATAGATACGCAGTATTTT.

This chain links TRBV14 with TRBJ2-3, with D uncertain. Germline lookup yields CDR1 SGHDN and CDR2 FVKESK. V was trimmed by 0 bases and J by 4 bases, leaving 17 bases between them. The CDR3 is 17 amino acids. The CDR3 here is CASSQEPVIQVPDTQYF. The DNA for the CDR3 is TGTGCCAGCAGCCAAGAACCTGTGATTCAGGTGCCAGATACGCAGTATTTT.

This clonotype was seen at least ten times. Germline is not matched at one junction end, which may reflect a read error. This rearrangement joins TRBV7-9 to TRBJ2-7; 9 positions match TRBD1. There are 17 residues in the CDR3. Germline V gene data show CDR1 as SEHNR and CDR2 as FQNEAQ (reference sequence). CDR3 DNA: TGTGCCAGCAGCTTAACACCTTCCGGGACAGGGTCCTTCGAGCAGTACTTC. Amino acid sequence: CASSLTPSGTGSFEQYF.

This clonotype was recorded at least ten times. This chain uses TRBV7-9 with TRBJ2-5, with 7 nucleotides matching TRBD1. In germline, CDR1 is SEHNR, CDR2 FQNEAQ (reference sequence). The CDR3 is 16 amino acids. Trimming removed 5 bases from V and 5 bases from J; junction bases left unmatched: 14. This CDR3 is CASSPRQGTSWETQYF. The DNA of the CDR3 is TGTGCCAGCAGCCCCCGACAGGGTACGTCCTGGGAGACCCAGTACTTC.

This clonotype was recorded many times. The chain links TRBV24-1 to TRBJ2-5; no reliable D call. Germline V gene data show CDR1 as KGHDR and CDR2 as SFDVKD. The CDR3 runs 11 residues. Trimming took off 1 base at V and 4 bases at J, with 0 bases between the two ends. The CDR3 sequence: CATSDLETQYF. As DNA, the CDR3 is TGTGCCACCAGTGATTTAGAGACCCAGTACTTC.

The chain couples TRBV12-3 or TRBV12-4 to TRBJ2-7; TRBD2 matches at 8 bases. CDR3 length: 14 amino acids. V shed 7 bases and J 3 bases; nucleotides not matched to a gene: 8. The CDR3 DNA reads as TGTGCCAGCACCCTCGGGGGGGGAGTCTACGAGCAGTACTTC. This sequence encodes CASTLGGGVYEQYF.

This clonotype is judged medium-sized (0.01 to 0.1%). The chain combines TRBV4-3 with TRBJ2-7; 10 positions agree with TRBD2. The germline gives CDR1 LGHNA, CDR2 YSLEER. V was pared by 0 bases and J by 3 bases, with 5 bases of the junction left unmatched. The CDR3 contains 16 residues. For the CDR3, the DNA is TGCGCCAGCAGCCAAGATCCCACTAGCGGGGTCTACGAGCAGTACTTC. This encodes CASSQDPTSGVYEQYF.

This clonotype was observed at least ten times. The chain links TRBV5-8 to TRBJ2-5; D is undetermined. The CDR3 sequence is 15 residues long. Germline V gives CDR1 SGHTS, CDR2 YDEGEE. V lost 1 base and J lost 5, with 15 bases in between. CDR3 sequence reads: CASSLSGGASETQYF. CDR3 sequence (DNA): TGTGCCAGCAGCTTGTCGGGCGGTGCCTCGGAGACCCAGTACTTC. Variable domain in full (rest from reference TRBV5-8 and TRBJ2-5): EAGVTQSPTHLIKTRGQQATLRCSPISGHTSVYWYQQALGLGLQFLLWYDEGEERNRGNFPPRFSGRQFPNYSSELNVNALELEDSALYLCASSLSGGASETQYFGPGTRLLVL.

This clonotype has at least ten counts. The rearrangement joins TRBV12-5 to TRBJ2-7; D is undetermined. The CDR3 is 13 residues long. The germline V and J ends were trimmed by 6 bases and 2 bases, with 11 bases remaining between them. Germline values: CDR1 LGHNT, CDR2 FRNRAP. The CDR3 sequence is CASGKGFTYEQYF. CDR3 DNA: TGTGCTAGTGGGAAGGGATTTACCTACGAGCAGTACTTC.

This clonotype was seen ten or more times. The V and J genes are TRBV5-1 and TRBJ2-3, with a possible D match to TRBD2 (6 bases). V was cut by 0 bases and J by 2 bases, with 7 bases left in between. This CDR3 region has 14 residues. The germline CDR1 and CDR2 sequences are SGHRS and YFSETQ. DNA for the CDR3: TGCGCCAGCAGCTTGGCGGGAGACACAGATACGCAGTATTTT. Encoded protein: CASSLAGDTDTQYF.

This clonotype showed up many times. The J gene is TRBJ1-5, the V gene TRBV12-3 or TRBV12-4; D is uncertain. The CDR3 consists of 14 residues. Between the trimmed V and J ends, which lost 3 bases and 7 bases, there was a span of 13 bases. CDR3 DNA: TGTGCCAGCAGTTTGCGGGTAGAGAGGCAGCCCCAGCATTTT. Translation gives CASSLRVERQPQHF.

This clonotype was seen a few times. This chain links TRBV29-1 with TRBJ1-6; a weak D match, TRBD1 (5 bases). This CDR3 contains 13 residues. CDR1 and CDR2 (germline): SQVTM, ANQGSEA. Trimming removed 5 bases at V and 8 bases at J, with 13 bases between. CDR3 nucleotides: TGCAGCGTTTCCTCCGGGGGTGATTCACCCCTCCACTTT. Amino acid sequence: CSVSSGGDSPLHF.

This clonotype was counted ten times or more. The chain links TRBV2 to TRBJ2-7; no reliable D call. Germline CDR1 SNHLY, CDR2 FYNNEI. The CDR3 length is 11 residues. Deletions cut 8 bases from V and 7 bases from J, with 12 bases between. The CDR3 DNA is TGTGCCAGCGGTCAGACCCCGGAGCAGTACTTC. Encoded protein: CASGQTPEQYF.

In its sample, this clonotype was seen many times. This sequence joins TRBV27 and TRBJ2-7, with D possibly being TRBD2 (5 bases). Trimming cost V 4 bases and J 3 bases, with 13 bases left between them. CDR1 and CDR2 (germline): MNHEY, SMNVEV (reference sequence). This CDR3 is built from 14 residues. CDR3: CASSSTGIFYEQYF. For the CDR3, the DNA is TGTGCCAGCAGTTCGACGGGGATTTTCTACGAGCAGTACTTC.

This clonotype was observed many times. This chain joins TRBV5-4 and TRBJ2-7; D assignment may be TRBD1 or TRBD2 (5 bases each). Trimming removed 2 bases from V and 2 bases from J, with 11 bases in between. The V gene's germline CDR1 is SGHNT and CDR2 YYREEE (reference sequence). The CDR3 is 14 amino acids. CDR3 in DNA: TGTGCCAGCAGCTTCCGGGGCAGGGCCTACGAGCAGTACTTC. Protein product: CASSFRGRAYEQYF.

As concerns this clonotype: A much larger clone lies one base from this, so it may be a read error. The V call is TRBV12-3 or TRBV12-4, the J call TRBJ1-1; D unclear. The CDR3 has 12 residues. CDR3 nucleotides: TGTACCAGCAGTTTACTGCGGGGTGAAGCTTTCTTT. Protein: CTSSLLRGEAFF.

This clonotype appeared many times. The chain employs TRBV12-3 or TRBV12-4 and TRBJ1-5; 9 positions match TRBD1. V was clipped by 7 bases and J by 1 base; unmatched bases: 8. The CDR3 is 16 amino acids. CDR3 in amino acids: CASTEDRGWSNQPQHF. The CDR3 region has the DNA TGTGCCAGCACTGAGGACAGGGGCTGGAGCAATCAGCCCCAGCATTTT.

By sample share, this clonotype is medium-sized. The chain couples TRBV7-2 to TRBJ2-3, with D possibly being TRBD1 (6 bases). The CDR3 is 15 amino acids. V was trimmed by 4 bases and J by 0 bases, leaving 11 bases between them. Per the germline V gene, CDR1 is SGHTA and CDR2 is FQGNSA. The CDR3 sequence is CASSSSGVSTDTQYF. The CDR3 nucleotides are TGTGCCAGCAGCTCGTCAGGGGTGAGCACAGATACGCAGTATTTT.

V usage is TRBV7-2 and J usage is TRBJ1-1; the D is unclear. The germline V gene encodes CDR1 SGHTA and CDR2 FQGNSA. Trimming stripped 1 base from V and 2 bases from J, with 11 bases between. The CDR3 runs 15 residues. The CDR3 reads CASSLVGTGNTEAFF. The CDR3 DNA follows: TGTGCCAGCAGCTTAGTGGGAACCGGAAACACTGAAGCTTTCTTT.

The chain links TRBV2 to TRBJ2-3; D remains ambiguous. V was shortened by 2 bases and J by 2 bases, with 2 bases between the two germline ends. CDR1 and CDR2 (germline): SNHLY, FYNNEI. This CDR3 contains 12 residues. The CDR3 spells CASSESTDTQYF. The CDR3 DNA reads TGTGCCAGCAGTGAATCCACAGATACGCAGTATTTT.